Each of the 19 T cell receptor beta chains below was sequenced from the same sample in a study of T-cell reconstitution after alpha-beta-depleted transplantation in children. TCRbeta library construction was performed incorporating unique molecular identifiers. One entry per CDR3 protein, called by TCRdb with MiXCR from the PCR reads. Of some 340,000 distinct CDR3 sequences detected, 9% to 12% appear once; the ten largest clones hold roughly 2.5%. The sequencing here drew on PBMCs from the stem cell graft donor, taken from the stem cell graft. These receptors were collected from a human donor who donated a stem cell graft to a child with acute lymphoblastic leukemia.

Regarding this clonotype: Mismatch with germline at one junction end may stem from a read error. J is TRBJ2-3 and V is TRBV7-7; D gene unclear. The CDR3 has 13 residues. In germline, CDR1 is SSHAT, CDR2 FNYEAQ (reference sequence). CDR3 sequence: CASSLDIRDTQYF. Written as DNA, the CDR3 is TGTGCTAGCAGCTTAGATATCCGGGATACGCAGTATTTT.

This rearrangement joins TRBV7-2 to TRBJ2-3; the D gene is possibly TRBD1 (6 bases). The germline CDR1 and CDR2 sequences are SGHTA and FQGNSA. The CDR3 has 14 residues. The V end was cut by 1 base, the J end by 4 bases, with 9 bases between. CDR3 loop: CASSLDRAADTQYF. For the CDR3, the DNA is TGTGCCAGCAGCTTAGACAGGGCGGCAGATACGCAGTATTTT.

The sample holds a few counts of this clonotype. J is TRBJ2-3 and V is TRBV28, with 7 bases fitting TRBD1. The CDR3 has 16 residues. Germline V gives CDR1 MDHEN, CDR2 SYDVKM. The V gene end was trimmed by 6 bases and the J gene end by 6 bases; junction bases not matched to a gene: 15. The CDR3 is CASSSLRDSKRDTQYF. Here the CDR3 DNA reads TGTGCCAGCAGCTCTTTACGGGACAGCAAAAGGGATACGCAGTATTTT.

The CDR3 is CASTPAGLNYGYTF. The DNA of the CDR3 is TGTGCCAGCACCCCCGCAGGCCTTAACTATGGCTACACCTTC. The rearrangement uses TRBV25-1 and TRBJ1-2, with D hard to call. Germline V gives CDR1 MGHDK, CDR2 SYGVNS. V was pared by 7 bases and J by 1 base, with 13 bases between. This CDR3 contains 14 residues.

This clonotype was recorded a few times. J is TRBJ2-7 and V is TRBV6-2 or TRBV6-3, with 11 bases lining up with TRBD2. The length of the CDR3 is 18 residues. Trimming cost V 6 bases and J 1 base; bases outside gene matches: 14. Per the germline V gene, CDR1 is MNHEY and CDR2 is SVGEGT. The DNA of the CDR3 is TGTGCCAGCAGACCACGGGCTACTAGCGGGAGTATATCCTACGAGCAGTACTTC. Residues: CASRPRATSGSISYEQYF.

At least ten counts were recorded for this clonotype. This sequence joins TRBV5-1 and TRBJ2-3; 7 bases line up with TRBD2. Germline CDR1 SGHRS, CDR2 YFSETQ. CDR3 length: 12 residues. After removal of 10 bases from V and 3 bases from J, the junction contained 5 bases not matched to a gene. CDR3 in amino acids: CAAGDRTDTQYF. For the CDR3, the DNA is TGCGCCGCGGGGGATCGAACAGATACGCAGTATTTT.

This clonotype has a count of ten or more. V is TRBV12-3 or TRBV12-4 and J is TRBJ1-1; D remains ambiguous. CDR3 size: 13 residues. The V end lost 5 bases, the J end lost 4 bases, and 11 bases lay between the germline ends. The CDR3: CASSEDVVTEAFF. Here the CDR3 DNA reads TGTGCCAGCAGTGAGGATGTTGTCACTGAAGCTTTCTTT.

This clonotype was seen repeatedly, ten times or more. The rearrangement joins TRBV4-3 to TRBJ2-1, with TRBD2 matching over 9 bases. CDR3 length: 14 residues. V lost 1 base to trimming and J lost 8 bases; unmatched junction nucleotides: 3. Germline CDR1 and CDR2: LGHNA and YSLEER. DNA for the CDR3: TGCGCCAGCAGCCAAGGTCTAGCGGGACATGAGCAGTTCTTC. Its translation is CASSQGLAGHEQFF.

The genes are TRBV27 and TRBJ1-3, with D perhaps matching TRBD1 (5 bases). CDR1 MNHEY and CDR2 SMNVEV come from the germline V gene (reference sequence). This CDR3 is 14 amino acids long. The germline V and J ends were trimmed by 0 bases and 3 bases, with 6 bases remaining between them. The CDR3 spells CASSLSGDGNTIYF. DNA of the CDR3: TGTGCCAGCAGTTTATCAGGGGATGGAAACACCATATATTTT.

Only a few counts were recorded for this clonotype. This chain joins TRBV5-1 and TRBJ2-5; the match to TRBD2 covers 11 bases. Germline CDR1 reads SGHRS; CDR2 reads YFSETQ. The CDR3 is 15 residues long. J lost 4 bases, V lost 4 bases, and 6 bases had no gene match. CDR3 in DNA: TGCGCCAGCAGCCCTCTAGCGGGAGGTGGAGAGACCCAGTACTTC. It specifies CASSPLAGGGETQYF.

This clonotype was counted only a few times. The chain joins TRBV12-3 or TRBV12-4 to TRBJ2-1, with 9 bases identical to TRBD2. The junction had 10 bases not matched to a gene; V was cut back by 6 bases and J by 7 bases. The CDR3 runs 15 residues. Written as DNA, the CDR3 is TGTGCCAGCAGGTCCCCGGGCGGGAGGGCTAATGAGCAGTTCTTC. This codes for CASRSPGGRANEQFF.

V gene TRBV20-1 combines with J gene TRBJ2-7; TRBD1 matches 10 bases. Germline assignment: CDR1 DFQATT and CDR2 SNEGSKA (reference sequence). This CDR3 is built from 14 residues. The CDR3 sequence: CSAVGTGAGYEQYF. Written as DNA, the CDR3 is TGCAGCGCCGTAGGGACAGGGGCCGGCTACGAGCAGTACTTC.

This chain joins TRBV27 and TRBJ2-1, with a possible D match to TRBD1 (6 bases). The CDR3 is 14 amino acids. Germline V gene lookup returns CDR1 MNHEY and CDR2 SMNVEV (reference sequence). V lost 4 bases, J lost 4 bases, and 11 bases lay in between. The CDR3 protein is CASSSRTAYNEQFF. The CDR3 nucleotides are TGTGCCAGCAGTTCCCGGACAGCTTACAATGAGCAGTTCTTC.

There are a few counts of this clonotype. The chain uses TRBV4-2 and TRBJ2-2, with no clear D. The CDR3 runs 13 residues. CDR1 is LGHNA, CDR2 YNFKEQ, per germline. V shed 3 bases and J shed 6 bases, with 8 bases lying between them. The CDR3 DNA sequence: TGTGCCAGCAGCCAGGACCCTCCCGGGGAGCTGTTTTTT. Protein product: CASSQDPPGELFF.

A note on this clonotype: The final CDR3 position lacks the conserved phenylalanine or tryptophan, pointing to a likely read error. The gene calls are TRBV24-1 and TRBJ2-7, with TRBD1 matching over 10 bases. The CDR3 spans 17 residues. V was pared by 1 base and J by 0 bases, with 5 bases of the junction left unmatched. Germline-derived CDR1 and CDR2 are KGHDR and SFDVKD. Written as DNA, the CDR3 is TGTGCCACCAGTGATTTATGTGACAGGGGGCCCTCCTACGAGCAGTACCTC. This encodes CATSDLCDRGPSYEQYL.

This clonotype was seen a few times. The chain is built from TRBV7-6 and TRBJ2-1; D is unresolved. The CDR3 loop spans 17 amino acids. Germline V lookup: CDR1 SGHVS, CDR2 FNYEAQ. Trimming removed 1 base at V and 2 bases at J, with 15 bases between. Written as DNA, the CDR3 is TGTGCCAGCAGCTTAGTAGGTGCGAGTGTCACCTACAATGAGCAGTTCTTC. It encodes CASSLVGASVTYNEQFF. Complete variable domain (other parts from reference TRBV7-6 and TRBJ2-1): GAGVSQSPRYKVTKRGQDVALRCDPISGHVSLYWYRQALGQGPEFLTYFNYEAQQDKSGLPNDRFSAERPEGSISTLTIQRTEQRDSAMYRCASSLVGASVTYNEQFFGPGTRLTVL.

At least ten counts were recorded for this clonotype. This chain uses TRBV11-2 with TRBJ1-1; the D gene is possibly TRBD1 (6 bases). This CDR3 region has 13 residues. Germline assignment: CDR1 SGHAT and CDR2 FQNNGV. Trimming stripped 5 bases from V and 1 base from J, with 8 bases between. CDR3 amino acids: CASSQQGNTEAFF. The CDR3 DNA reads TGTGCCAGCAGCCAACAGGGGAACACTGAAGCTTTCTTT.

The chain joins TRBV12-3 or TRBV12-4 to TRBJ2-1, with TRBD2 matching 8 bases. This CDR3 comprises 15 residues. V trimming: 6 bases; J trimming: 7 bases; junction bases outside the gene matches: 11. The CDR3: CASRPPSGRVNEQFF. CDR3 coding DNA: TGTGCCAGCAGGCCACCGAGCGGGAGAGTAAATGAGCAGTTCTTC.

V and J are TRBV21-1 and TRBJ2-7; the table names TRBD1, a call not compared with the DNA. TRBV21-1 has pseudogene status. This CDR3 is 15 amino acids long. The chain's CDR3 is CASSNPQGNSYEQYF. CDR3 nucleotide sequence: TGTGCCAGCAGCAACCCCCAGGGCAACTCCTACGAGCAGTACTTC.